This T cell receptor (beta chain) was identified during a study of early T cells in non-severe SARS-CoV-2 infection. Turning to the study itself: Chains were unpaired, as sequencing was done on bulk RNA from unsorted whole blood.

The V gene end was trimmed by 4 bases and the J gene end by 7 bases; junction bases not matched to a gene: 10. Per germline, CDR1 SQVTM and CDR2 ANQGSEA. The CDR3 covers 15 residues. As for this clonotype: Its antigen is unknown.

The TCR library protocol attached unique molecular identifiers to the individual cDNA molecules. TCRdb re-analysed the 5' RACE reads in MiXCR, keeping a single row per CDR3 protein. The table shows 45,000 to 65,000 distinct CDR3 sequences, with 9% to 9.5% occurring only once. Regarding the study as a whole: Anti-spike CD8 responses were favored in VDJdb matching, and private and CD4 specificities were missed.

The specimen sequenced was whole blood. V gene TRBV29-1 combines with J gene TRBJ1-4; 9 bases map to TRBD1. The receptor comes from an adult who was a healthcare worker with PCR-confirmed SARS-CoV-2 infection or an uninfected control (not recorded which). The DNA of the CDR3 is TGCAGCGTTGTGGACAGGGGAACTACCCCTGAAAAACTGTTTTTT. Its translation: CSVVDRGTTPEKLFF.